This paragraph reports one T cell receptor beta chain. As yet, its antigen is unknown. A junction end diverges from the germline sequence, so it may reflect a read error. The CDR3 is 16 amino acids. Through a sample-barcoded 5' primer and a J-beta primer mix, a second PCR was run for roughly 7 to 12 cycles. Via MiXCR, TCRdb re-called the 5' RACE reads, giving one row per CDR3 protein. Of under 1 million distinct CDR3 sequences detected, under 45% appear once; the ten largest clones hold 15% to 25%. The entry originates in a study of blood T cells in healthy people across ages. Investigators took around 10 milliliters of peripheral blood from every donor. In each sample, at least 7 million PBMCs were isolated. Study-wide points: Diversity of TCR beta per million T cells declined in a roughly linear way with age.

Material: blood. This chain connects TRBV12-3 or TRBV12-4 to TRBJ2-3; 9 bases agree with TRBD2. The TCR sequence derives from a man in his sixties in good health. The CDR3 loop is CASSEQRAGGTDTQYF. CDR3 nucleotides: TGTGCCAGCAGTGAGCAACGAGCGGGGGGAACAGATACGCAATATTTT.